The 9 T cell receptor beta chains given below trace back to one sample, sequenced in a study of response to subunit inactivated influenza vaccine. Using its own MiXCR run on the RT-PCR reads, TCRdb lists one record per CDR3 protein. The data contain some 500,000 distinct CDR3 sequences, approximately 15% of them seen just once; the ten biggest clones take up approximately 3%. This sample comprised CD4+ T cells sorted from PBMCs, obtained roughly 24 months after vaccination. These receptors originate from a man between 50 and 69 years old who received an inactivated influenza vaccine.

The V gene is TRBV11-2, the J gene TRBJ2-7; D unclear. The CDR3 runs 15 residues. The V gene lost 1 base and the J gene lost 12 bases, with 22 bases spanning the gap. Germline V gene lookup returns CDR1 SGHAT and CDR2 FQNNGV. The CDR3 loop is CASSLVSRWVLPVYF. In nucleotides, the CDR3 is TGTGCCAGCAGCTTAGTGAGTCGGTGGGTTCTACCGGTGTACTTC.

The chain is built from TRBV20-1 and TRBJ2-1; 12 bases fit TRBD1. Germline lookup yields CDR1 DFQATT and CDR2 SNEGSKA (reference sequence). CDR3 size: 15 residues. With V trimmed by 5 bases and J by 9 bases, 11 bases remained unmatched. The DNA for the CDR3 is TGCAGTGCTCCCCGGGACAGGGGGCCCTACGCTGAGCAGTTCTTC. This translates into CSAPRDRGPYAEQFF.

This clonotype was seen many times. The CDR3 DNA follows: TGCGCCAGCAGCTTGACGACTAGCGGTACTAGCACAGATACGCAGTATTTT. Its translation: CASSLTTSGTSTDTQYF. V and J are TRBV5-1 and TRBJ2-3; 9 nucleotides agree with TRBD2. Germline CDR1 is SGHRS and CDR2 is YFSETQ. After removal of 1 base from V and 0 bases from J, the junction contained 6 bases not matched to a gene. CDR3 length equals 17 residues.

Details on this clonotype: The junction departs from germline at one end; a sequencing error may be responsible. V and J are TRBV28 and TRBJ2-7; 8 positions match TRBD1. Per germline, CDR1 MDHEN and CDR2 SYDVKM. CDR3 length: 15 amino acids. The CDR3 DNA sequence: TGTGCCGGCAGTTTCCCAGACAGGGGAGGTTACGAGCAGTACTTC. It codes for CAGSFPDRGGYEQYF.

This chain uses TRBV15 with TRBJ2-2; D possibly corresponds to TRBD1 (5 bases). This CDR3 spans 15 amino acids. Germline CDR1 and CDR2: LNHNV and YYDKDF (reference sequence). Trimming left V 0 bases short and J 5 bases short, with 10 bases between. CDR3 DNA sequence: TGTGCCACCAGCAGAGATCCCAGGGTGACCGGGGAGCTGTTTTTT. It translates to CATSRDPRVTGELFF.

The chain couples TRBV20-1 to TRBJ2-7; TRBD1 is a possible D gene (5 bases). V was trimmed by 4 bases and J by 0 bases, leaving 13 bases between them. This CDR3 is 14 amino acids long. Germline loops: CDR1 DFQATT, CDR2 SNEGSKA (reference sequence). The CDR3 nucleotides are TGCAGTGCTAACGGACATCGGAGCTCCTACGAGCAGTACTTC. Its translation: CSANGHRSSYEQYF.

This clonotype was counted only a few times. V and J are TRBV7-9 and TRBJ2-7, with 7 bases aligning to TRBD1. The CDR3 length is 15 residues. CDR1 is SEHNR and CDR2 is FQNEAQ in the germline V gene (reference sequence). The V gene end was trimmed by 1 base and the J gene end by 5 bases; junction bases not matched to a gene: 8. For the CDR3, the DNA is TGTGCCAGCAGCTTAGGAGGTGGGACAGTAGACGAGCAGTACTTC. It encodes CASSLGGGTVDEQYF.

This clonotype was recorded once. V is TRBV6-2 or TRBV6-3 and J is TRBJ1-5; D possibly corresponds to TRBD1 (6 bases). Trimming took 7 bases from V and 3 from J, leaving 10 bases between them. The CDR3 extends over 13 amino acids. Germline loops: CDR1 MNHEY, CDR2 SVGEGT. The DNA of the CDR3 is TGTGCCAGCACTACAGGGCCCAATCAGCCCCAGCATTTT. Amino acids: CASTTGPNQPQHF.

The chain employs TRBV20-1 and TRBJ2-7, with 9 bases matching TRBD1. CDR3 length: 15 residues. Germline V gene sequence: CDR1 DFQATT, CDR2 SNEGSKA (reference sequence). The junction had 14 bases not matched to a gene; V was cut back by 6 bases and J by 5 bases. The CDR3 sequence: CSARPSGQGTHEQYF. The CDR3 region has the DNA TGCAGTGCCAGGCCCTCGGGACAGGGCACCCACGAGCAGTACTTC.